The rows below give T cell receptor beta chains drawn from one sample of a study of cytomegalovirus exposure and HLA in healthy donors. Sequencing used immunoSEQ multiplex PCR; TCRdb keeps in-frame clones, though not all of them. The sample has some 82,000 clones, approximately 84% seen once. The sample comprised PBMCs. These TCRs come from a woman between 50 and 59 years old in good health and CMV-seronegative. The CDR3 runs from the conserved cysteine through the conserved F or W. D genes are given only for firm matches. Rows give clone size only sometimes, using once, few, many, or a class for an expanded clone.

TRBV27,TRBD2,.,TRBJ2-1,CASSLKIGPSGSGYEQFF,TGTGCCAGCAGTTTAAAGATTGGTCCTAGCGGGAGCGGGTATGAGCAGTTCTTC
TRBV7-2,TRBD1,.,TRBJ1-2,CASSPQLGGWGYTF,TGTGCCAGCAGCCCTCAGCTAGGGGGCTGGGGCTACACCTTC
TRBV6-6,TRBD1,.,TRBJ1-5,CASSTGGSLYF,TGTGCCAGCAGTACAGGGGGTTCCTTGTATTTT
TRBV5-8,.,.,TRBJ1-4,CASSAGGGFTEKLFF,TGTGCCAGCAGCGCCGGCGGGGGTTTTACTGAAAAACTGTTTTTT
TRBV28,.,.,TRBJ1-4,CASSLVTEPEKLFF,TGTGCCAGCAGTTTAGTGACAGAGCCAGAAAAACTGTTTTTT
TRBV7-2,TRBD1,.,TRBJ1-2,CASSRDREINYGYTF,TGTGCCAGCAGCCGGGACAGGGAAATTAACTATGGCTACACCTTC
TRBV7-9,.,.,TRBJ2-5,CASSRGPRETGETQYF,TGTGCCAGCAGCAGGGGACCCCGGGAGACCGGAGAGACCCAGTACTTC
TRBV4-3,TRBD1,.,TRBJ1-2,CASSQDWQGAYYGYTF,TGCGCCAGCAGCCAAGATTGGCAGGGGGCTTACTATGGCTACACCTTC
TRBV28,TRBD2,.,TRBJ2-7,CASSSGLAASEQYF,TGTGCCAGCAGTTCGGGACTAGCGGCTAGCGAGCAGTACTTC
TRBV9,.,.,TRBJ2-3,CASSVGGGLSTDTQYF,TGTGCCAGCAGCGTAGGGGGGGGGCTAAGCACAGATACGCAGTATTTT
TRBV10-3,TRBD1,once,TRBJ1-1,CAISVGQSNTEAFF,TGTGCCATCAGTGTGGGACAGTCGAACACTGAAGCTTTCTTT
TRBV15,.,.,TRBJ1-1,CATTEGDNTEAFF,TGTGCCACCACCGAGGGGGATAACACTGAAGCTTTCTTT
TRBV15,.,.,TRBJ2-3,CATSRGASTDTQYF,TGTGCCACCAGCAGAGGGGCTAGCACAGATACGCAGTATTTT
TRBV5-1,.,.,TRBJ2-3,CASSFPEPLRAQYF,TGCGCCAGCAGCTTCCCGGAGCCCTTGAGAGCGCAGTATTTT
TRBV2,.,.,TRBJ1-2,CASSGGGYGYTF,TGTGCCAGCAGTGGGGGGGGGTATGGCTACACCTTC
TRBV6-5,TRBD1,.,TRBJ1-5,CASSWGQGGNQPQHF,TGTGCCAGCAGTTGGGGACAGGGAGGAAATCAGCCCCAGCATTTT
TRBV7-2,TRBD2,.,TRBJ2-1,CASSLRRTSGRDNEQFF,TGTGCCAGCAGCTTACGCCGGACTAGCGGGAGGGACAATGAGCAGTTCTTC
TRBV7-9,TRBD1,.,TRBJ1-1,CASSQAGTGMNTEAFF,TGTGCCAGCAGCCAGGCCGGGACAGGGATGAACACTGAAGCTTTCTTT
TRBV7-3,.,.,TRBJ2-5,CASSEPGQKETQYF,TGTGCCAGCAGCGAACCGGGACAAAAAGAGACCCAGTACTTC
TRBV19,.,.,TRBJ2-2,CASSRGTGTGELFF,TGTGCCAGTAGTCGGGGAACGGGCACCGGGGAGCTGTTTTTT
TRBV28,TRBD1,.,TRBJ1-2,CASSSTAWAGGGRFGYTF,TGTGCCAGCAGTTCCACCGCTTGGGCAGGGGGCGGCCGCTTTGGCTACACCTTC
TRBV27,TRBD2,.,TRBJ2-1,CASSLSSGITYNEQFF,TGTGCCAGCAGTTTATCTAGCGGGATAACCTACAATGAGCAGTTCTTC
TRBV4-1,.,.,TRBJ2-2,CASSRDLGEANTGELFF,TGCGCCAGCAGCCGAGACCTGGGAGAAGCAAACACCGGGGAGCTGTTTTTT
TRBV19,TRBD1,.,TRBJ1-1,CATETGNEAFF,TGTGCCACCGAGACAGGGAATGAAGCTTTCTTT
TRBV7-9,TRBD1,.,TRBJ1-1,CASSWPGQARVNTEAFF,TGTGCCAGCAGCTGGCCGGGACAGGCAAGGGTGAACACTGAAGCTTTCTTT
TRBV2,.,.,TRBJ1-5,CASSGQINQPQHF,TGTGCCAGCAGTGGCCAGATCAATCAGCCCCAGCATTTT
TRBV30,.,.,TRBJ2-4,CAWSEARGNIQYF,TGTGCCTGGAGTGAAGCCAGGGGAAACATTCAGTACTTC
TRBV9,TRBD1,.,TRBJ1-2,CASSVGGVGQGNYGYTF,TGTGCCAGCAGCGTAGGAGGAGTGGGACAGGGGAACTATGGCTACACCTTC
TRBV27,TRBD2,.,TRBJ2-1,CASSLGLAGGDEQFF,TGTGCCAGCAGTTTGGGACTAGCGGGGGGGGATGAGCAGTTCTTC
TRBV6-1,TRBD1,.,TRBJ2-5,CASSPTGVGETQYF,TGTGCCAGCAGTCCGACAGGGGTGGGGGAGACCCAGTACTTC
TRBV4-1,.,.,TRBJ1-2,CASSQVSIANYGYTF,TGCGCCAGCAGCCAAGTTAGCATAGCTAACTATGGCTACACCTTC
TRBV7-8,TRBD2,.,TRBJ2-3,CASSLKRELSDTQYF,TGTGCCAGCAGCTTAAAGCGGGAGCTGTCAGATACGCAGTATTTT
TRBV6-1,TRBD2,.,TRBJ2-3,CASSDGTSPSTDTQYF,TGTGCCAGCAGTGACGGGACTAGCCCTTCCACAGATACGCAGTATTTT
TRBV7-9,.,once,TRBJ2-5,CASSARTTEETQYF,TGTGCCAGCAGCGCCCGGACTACCGAAGAGACCCAGTACTTC
TRBV11-2,TRBD1,.,TRBJ2-7,CASSLRDRGVGEQYF,TGTGCCAGCAGCTTACGGGACAGGGGAGTCGGCGAGCAGTACTTC
TRBV30,.,.,TRBJ1-6,CAWSVGVSYNSPLHF,TGTGCCTGGAGTGTAGGGGTCTCCTATAATTCCCCCCTCCACTTT
TRBV30,TRBD1,.,TRBJ1-3,CAWSQGDGDTIYF,TGTGCCTGGAGTCAGGGGGATGGAGACACCATATATTTT
TRBV29-1,.,.,TRBJ2-3,CSVTGWSGSTDTQYF,TGCAGCGTTACCGGTTGGAGCGGGAGCACAGATACGCAGTATTTT
TRBV29-1,TRBD2,.,TRBJ2-3,CSVKRGSSTDTQYF,TGCAGCGTTAAGCGGGGTTCGAGCACAGATACGCAGTATTTT
TRBV4-1,.,.,TRBJ2-1,CASSSQLQDYNEQFF,TGCGCCAGCAGCTCCCAGCTCCAGGACTACAATGAGCAGTTCTTC
TRBV4-1,TRBD1,.,TRBJ1-3,CASSQADREPSGNTIYF,TGCGCCAGCAGCCAAGCCGACAGGGAACCGTCTGGAAACACCATATATTTT
TRBV6-6,TRBD1,few,TRBJ1-1,CASSLSGTGTEAFF,TGTGCCAGCAGTCTTTCCGGGACAGGGACTGAAGCTTTCTTT
TRBV6-5,.,.,TRBJ1-1,CASTGGLTEAFF,TGTGCCAGCACCGGGGGGCTAACTGAAGCTTTCTTT
TRBV7-9,TRBD2,.,TRBJ2-1,CASSLLRTSGYNEQFF,TGTGCCAGCAGCCTCCTTCGGACTAGCGGATACAATGAGCAGTTCTTC
TRBV5-4,.,.,TRBJ1-2,CASSRSALDYGYTF,TGTGCCAGCAGCCGTAGCGCCCTTGACTATGGCTACACCTTC
TRBV19,.,once,TRBJ1-1,CASKEESEAFF,TGTGCCAGTAAGGAGGAATCTGAAGCTTTCTTT
TRBV7-9,TRBD2,.,TRBJ2-1,CASSTLTRLAGGPGEQFF,TGTGCCAGCAGCACTCTTACCAGACTAGCGGGAGGGCCAGGGGAGCAGTTCTTC
TRBV2,.,.,TRBJ1-4,CASRDSSNEKLFF,TGTGCCAGCAGGGACAGCAGTAATGAAAAACTGTTTTTT
TRBV16,.,.,TRBJ2-2,CATTRDTDTGELFF,TGTGCCACCACCCGGGACACCGACACCGGGGAGCTGTTTTTT
TRBV19,.,.,TRBJ1-2,CASSIELSRYYGYTF,TGTGCCAGTAGTATCGAATTGTCGAGGTACTATGGCTACACCTTC
TRBV10-2,.,.,TRBJ1-5,CASSVARDQPQHF,TGCGCCAGCAGTGTGGCCAGGGATCAGCCCCAGCATTTT
TRBV5-5,.,.,TRBJ1-3,CASSLGQATGNTIYF,TGTGCCAGCAGCTTGGGACAGGCGACTGGAAACACCATATATTTT
TRBV6-6,TRBD1,few,TRBJ1-5,CASSMGQGSNQPQHF,TGTGCCAGCAGTATGGGACAGGGAAGCAATCAGCCCCAGCATTTT